This T cell receptor beta chain was recovered during a study of shared clonotypes between healthy human individuals. This CDR3 region has 15 residues. Trimming cost V 0 bases and J 0 bases, with 6 bases left between them. Germline V CDR1 and CDR2: SGHNT, YENEEA. Produced via immunoSEQ multiplex PCR; TCRdb's table is partial and in-frame only. Of some 240,000 clones detected, over 50% appear once; the ten largest clones hold approximately 10%. This clone appeared a few times. The sequencing sample was made of memory CD4+ T cells sorted from blood. Subset given: CD45RA-negative fraction. This sequence originates from a man under 40 in good health. The gene calls are TRBV11-3 and TRBJ2-1; a possible D gene is TRBD2 (6 bases). This chain's CDR3 is CASSLDGSSYNEQFF. The CDR3 nucleotides read TGTGCCAGCAGCTTAGACGGGAGCTCCTACAATGAGCAGTTCTTC.